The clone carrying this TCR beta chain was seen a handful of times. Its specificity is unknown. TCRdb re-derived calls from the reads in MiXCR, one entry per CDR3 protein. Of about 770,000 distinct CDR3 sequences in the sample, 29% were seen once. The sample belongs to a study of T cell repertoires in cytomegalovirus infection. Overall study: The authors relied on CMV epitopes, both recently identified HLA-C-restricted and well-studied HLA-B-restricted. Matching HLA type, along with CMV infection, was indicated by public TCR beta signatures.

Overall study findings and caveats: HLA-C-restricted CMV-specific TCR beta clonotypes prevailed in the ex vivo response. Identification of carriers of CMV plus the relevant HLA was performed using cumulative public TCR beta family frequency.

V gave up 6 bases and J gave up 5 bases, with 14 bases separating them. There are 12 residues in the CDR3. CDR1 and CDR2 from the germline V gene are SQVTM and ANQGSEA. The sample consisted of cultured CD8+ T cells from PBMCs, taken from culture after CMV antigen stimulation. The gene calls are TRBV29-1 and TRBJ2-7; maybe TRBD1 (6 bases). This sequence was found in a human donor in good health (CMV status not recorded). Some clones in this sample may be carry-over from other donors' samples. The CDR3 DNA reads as TGCAGCGTAAACACGGGACATAACGAGCAGTACGTC. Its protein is CSVNTGHNEQYV.